This record looks at one T cell receptor (beta chain) sequence and its context. Its antigen is unknown. TCR beta libraries were prepared from cDNA with unique molecular identifiers. Via MiXCR, TCRdb re-called the PCR reads, giving one row per CDR3 protein. In the table there are around 770,000 distinct CDR3 sequences, more than 45% of which are singletons. This sample is drawn from a study of post-analysis software for immune sequencing data. Looking at the study overall: Courses of disease covered relapsing-remitting, secondary progressive and progressive-relapsing multiple sclerosis. General observations from the study: The study found TRBV5-6, TRBV5-1 and TRBV20-1 among four to six TRBV segments more frequent in patients than controls. Samples from a shared batch, those prepared together, strongly co-clustered by F measure. Multiple sclerosis patients had significantly lower normalized Chao1 diversity than controls.

Germline CDR1 SGDLS, CDR2 YYNGEE. This CDR3 has 13 residues. V lost 0 bases to trimming and J lost 3 bases, with 7 bases between them. Sequences were obtained from blood. The TCR sequence derives from a girl between 10 and 17 years old with multiple sclerosis. The chain uses TRBV9 and TRBJ2-7; D remains unclear. This CDR3 reads CASSVGSFYEQYF. DNA for the CDR3: TGTGCCAGCAGCGTAGGATCGTTCTACGAGCAGTACTTC.